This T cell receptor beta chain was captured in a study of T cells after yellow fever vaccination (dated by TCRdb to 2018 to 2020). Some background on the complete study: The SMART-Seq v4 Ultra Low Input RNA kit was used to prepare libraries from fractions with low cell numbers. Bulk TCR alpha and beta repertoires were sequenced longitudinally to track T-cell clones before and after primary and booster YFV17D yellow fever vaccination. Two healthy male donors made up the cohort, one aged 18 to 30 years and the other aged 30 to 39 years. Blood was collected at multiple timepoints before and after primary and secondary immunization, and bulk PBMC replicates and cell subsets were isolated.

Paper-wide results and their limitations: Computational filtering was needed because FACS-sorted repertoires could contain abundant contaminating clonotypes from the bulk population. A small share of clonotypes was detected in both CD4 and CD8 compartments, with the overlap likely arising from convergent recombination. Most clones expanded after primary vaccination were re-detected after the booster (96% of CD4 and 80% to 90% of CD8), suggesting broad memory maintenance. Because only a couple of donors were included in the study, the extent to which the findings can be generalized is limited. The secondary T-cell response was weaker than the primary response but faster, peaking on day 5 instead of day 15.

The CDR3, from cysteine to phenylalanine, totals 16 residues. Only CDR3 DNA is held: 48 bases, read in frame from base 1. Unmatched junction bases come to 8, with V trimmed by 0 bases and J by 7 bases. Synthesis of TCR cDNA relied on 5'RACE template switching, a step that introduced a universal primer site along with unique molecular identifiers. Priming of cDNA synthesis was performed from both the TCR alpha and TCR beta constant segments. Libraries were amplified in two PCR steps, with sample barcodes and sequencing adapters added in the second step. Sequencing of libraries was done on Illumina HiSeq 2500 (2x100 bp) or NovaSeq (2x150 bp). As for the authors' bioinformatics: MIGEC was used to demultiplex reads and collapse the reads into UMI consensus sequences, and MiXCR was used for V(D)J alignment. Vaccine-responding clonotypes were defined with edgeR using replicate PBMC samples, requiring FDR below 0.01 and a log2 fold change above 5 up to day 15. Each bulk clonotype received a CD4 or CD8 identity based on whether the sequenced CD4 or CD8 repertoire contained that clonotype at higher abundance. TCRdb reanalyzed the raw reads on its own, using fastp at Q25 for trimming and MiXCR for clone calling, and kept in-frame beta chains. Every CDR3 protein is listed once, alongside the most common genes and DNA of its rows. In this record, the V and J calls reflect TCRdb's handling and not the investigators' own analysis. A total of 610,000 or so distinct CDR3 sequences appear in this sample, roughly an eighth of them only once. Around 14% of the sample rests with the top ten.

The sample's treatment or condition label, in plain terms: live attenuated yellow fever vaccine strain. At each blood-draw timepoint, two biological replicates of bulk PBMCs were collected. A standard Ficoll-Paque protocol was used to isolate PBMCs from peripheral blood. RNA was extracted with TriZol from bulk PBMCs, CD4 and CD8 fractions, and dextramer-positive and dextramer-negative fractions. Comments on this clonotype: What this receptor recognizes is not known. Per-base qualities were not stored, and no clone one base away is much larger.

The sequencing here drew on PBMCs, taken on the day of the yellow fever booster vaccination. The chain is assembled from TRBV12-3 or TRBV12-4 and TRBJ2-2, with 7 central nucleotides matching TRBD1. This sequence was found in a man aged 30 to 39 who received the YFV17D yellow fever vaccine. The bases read TGTGCCAGCAGTTTAGCAGGGGGCGTTCTTGTCGGGGAGCTGTTTTTT. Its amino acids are CASSLAGGVLVGELFF.